What follows describes a single TCR beta chain. The CDR3 spans 13 residues. J gave up 4 bases and V 1 base, and 1 base lay outside the gene matches. The germline V gene has CDR1 SGHRS and CDR2 YFSETQ. TCRdb's table, derived via immunoSEQ multiplex PCR, lists solely in-frame clones and lacks some. In the table there are more than 200,000 clones, 75% to 85% of which are singletons. These data are taken from a study of blood T cell repertoires in COVID-19. Across the study: The origin of the acute and convalescent COVID-19 samples was the United States, Italy and Spain.

The sequence derives from a woman at least 80 years old with COVID-19, enrolled during active disease. Sequenced: peripheral blood. The V call is TRBV5-1, the J call TRBJ1-2; 7 bases agree with TRBD1. The CDR3 nucleotides read TGCGCCAGCAGCTTGAGACAGGGCTATGGCTACACCTTC. Translated, it gives CASSLRQGYGYTF. The whole variable domain, remainder taken from reference TRBV5-1 and TRBJ1-2, is KAGVTQTPRYLIKTRGQQVTLSCSPISGHRSVSWYQQTPGQGLQFLFEYFSETQRNKGNFPGRFSGRQFSNSRSEMNVSTLELGDSALYLCASSLRQGYGYTFGSGTRLTVV.